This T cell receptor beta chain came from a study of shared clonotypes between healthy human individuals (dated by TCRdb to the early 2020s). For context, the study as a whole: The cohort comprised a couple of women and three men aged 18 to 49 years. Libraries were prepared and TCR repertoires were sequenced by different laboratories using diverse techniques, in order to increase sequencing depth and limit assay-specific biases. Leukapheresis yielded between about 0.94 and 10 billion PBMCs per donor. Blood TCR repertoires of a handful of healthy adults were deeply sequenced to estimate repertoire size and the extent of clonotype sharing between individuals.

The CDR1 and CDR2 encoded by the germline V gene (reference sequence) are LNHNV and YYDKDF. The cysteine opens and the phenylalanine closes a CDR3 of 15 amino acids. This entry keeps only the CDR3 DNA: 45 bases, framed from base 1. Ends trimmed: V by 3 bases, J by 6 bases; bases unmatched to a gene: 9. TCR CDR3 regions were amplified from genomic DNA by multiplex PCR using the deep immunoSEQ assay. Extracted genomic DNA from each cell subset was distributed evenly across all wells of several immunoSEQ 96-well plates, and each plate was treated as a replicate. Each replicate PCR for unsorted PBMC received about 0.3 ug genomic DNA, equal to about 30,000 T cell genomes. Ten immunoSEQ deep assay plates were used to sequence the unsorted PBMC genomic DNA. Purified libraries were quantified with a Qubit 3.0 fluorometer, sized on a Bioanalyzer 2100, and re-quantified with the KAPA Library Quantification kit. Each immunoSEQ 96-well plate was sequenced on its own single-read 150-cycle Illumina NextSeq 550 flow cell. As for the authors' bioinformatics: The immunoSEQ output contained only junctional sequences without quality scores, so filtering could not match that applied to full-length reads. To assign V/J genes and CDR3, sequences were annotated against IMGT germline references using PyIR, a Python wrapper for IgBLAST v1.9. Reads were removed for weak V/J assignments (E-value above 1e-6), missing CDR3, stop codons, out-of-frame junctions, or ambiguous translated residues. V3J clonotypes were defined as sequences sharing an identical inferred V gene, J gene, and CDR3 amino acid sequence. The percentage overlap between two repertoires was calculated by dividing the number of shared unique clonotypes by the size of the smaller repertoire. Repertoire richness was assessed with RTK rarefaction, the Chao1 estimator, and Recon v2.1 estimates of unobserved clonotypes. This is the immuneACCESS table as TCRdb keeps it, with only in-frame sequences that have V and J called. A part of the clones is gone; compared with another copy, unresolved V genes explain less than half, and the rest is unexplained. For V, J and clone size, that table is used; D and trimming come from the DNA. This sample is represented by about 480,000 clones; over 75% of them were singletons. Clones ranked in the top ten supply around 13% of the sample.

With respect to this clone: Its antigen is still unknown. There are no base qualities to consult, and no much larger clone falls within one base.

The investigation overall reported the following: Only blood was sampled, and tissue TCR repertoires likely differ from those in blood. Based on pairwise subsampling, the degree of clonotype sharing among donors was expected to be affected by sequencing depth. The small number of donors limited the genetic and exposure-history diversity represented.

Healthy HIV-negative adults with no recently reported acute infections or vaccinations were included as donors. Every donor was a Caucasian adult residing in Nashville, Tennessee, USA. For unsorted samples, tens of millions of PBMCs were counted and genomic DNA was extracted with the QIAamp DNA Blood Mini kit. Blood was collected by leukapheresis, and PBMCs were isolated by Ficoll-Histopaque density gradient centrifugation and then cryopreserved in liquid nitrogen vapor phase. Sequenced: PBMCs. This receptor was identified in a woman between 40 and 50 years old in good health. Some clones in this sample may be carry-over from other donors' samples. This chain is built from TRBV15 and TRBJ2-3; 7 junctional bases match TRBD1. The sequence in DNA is TGTGCCACCAGCAGGAGGGGGCAGGGGAGTGATACGCAGTATTTT. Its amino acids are CATSRRGQGSDTQYF.